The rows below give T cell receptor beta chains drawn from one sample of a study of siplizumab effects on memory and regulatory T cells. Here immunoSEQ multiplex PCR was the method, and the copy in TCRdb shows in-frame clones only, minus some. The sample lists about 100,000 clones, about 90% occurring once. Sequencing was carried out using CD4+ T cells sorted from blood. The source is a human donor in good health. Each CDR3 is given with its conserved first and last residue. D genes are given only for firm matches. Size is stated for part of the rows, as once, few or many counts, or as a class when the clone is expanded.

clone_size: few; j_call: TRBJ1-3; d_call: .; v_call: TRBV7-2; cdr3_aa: CASSSRSSSSGNTIYF; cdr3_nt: TGTGCCAGCAGCTCCCGATCAAGTAGCTCTGGAAACACCATATATTTT
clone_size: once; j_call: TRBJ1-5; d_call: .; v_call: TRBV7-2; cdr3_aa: CASSLGSGANQPQHF; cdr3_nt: TGTGCCAGCAGCTTAGGCTCAGGGGCAAATCAGCCCCAGCATTTT
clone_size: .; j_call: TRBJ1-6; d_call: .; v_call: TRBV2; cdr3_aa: CASSARTPSNSPLHF; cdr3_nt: TGTGCCAGCAGCGCCCGGACCCCTAGCAATTCACCCCTCCACTTT
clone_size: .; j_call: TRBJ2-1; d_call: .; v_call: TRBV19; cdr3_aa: CASSVPQSLGHNEQFF; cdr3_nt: TGTGCCAGTAGTGTCCCCCAATCGTTAGGCCACAATGAGCAGTTCTTC
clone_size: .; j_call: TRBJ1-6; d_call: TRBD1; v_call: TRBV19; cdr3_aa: CASSIEGQVNSPLHF; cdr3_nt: TGTGCCAGTAGTATAGAAGGACAGGTTAATTCACCCCTCCACTTT
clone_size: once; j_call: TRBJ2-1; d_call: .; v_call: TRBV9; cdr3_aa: CASSVFGGMSSYNEQFF; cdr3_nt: TGTGCCAGCAGCGTATTTGGGGGGATGAGCTCCTACAATGAGCAGTTCTTC
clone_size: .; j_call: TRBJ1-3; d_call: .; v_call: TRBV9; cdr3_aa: CASSVDNDGNTIYF; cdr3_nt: TGTGCCAGCAGCGTAGATAATGATGGAAACACCATATATTTT
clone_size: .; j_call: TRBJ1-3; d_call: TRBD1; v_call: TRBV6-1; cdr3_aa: CASSAKQGAATGNTIYF; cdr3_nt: TGTGCCAGCAGTGCCAAACAGGGGGCAGCTACTGGAAACACCATATATTTT
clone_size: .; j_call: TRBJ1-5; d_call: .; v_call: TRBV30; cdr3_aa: CAWNKDSYSNQPQHF; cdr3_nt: TGTGCCTGGAACAAAGACAGCTATAGCAATCAGCCCCAGCATTTT
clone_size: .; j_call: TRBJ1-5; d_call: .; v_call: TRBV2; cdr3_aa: CASRGWTDRYSNQPQHF; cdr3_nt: TGTGCCAGCAGGGGCTGGACAGATCGTTATAGCAATCAGCCCCAGCATTTT
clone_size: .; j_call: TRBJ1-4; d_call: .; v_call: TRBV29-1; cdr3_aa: CSVDQGLGEKLFF; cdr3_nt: TGCAGCGTTGATCAAGGGTTAGGAGAAAAACTGTTTTTT
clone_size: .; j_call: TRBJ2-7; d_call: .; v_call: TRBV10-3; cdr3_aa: CATASTGPKYEQYF; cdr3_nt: TGTGCCACCGCCTCCACAGGGCCGAAATACGAGCAGTACTTC
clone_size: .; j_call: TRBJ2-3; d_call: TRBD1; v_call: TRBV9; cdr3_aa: CASSVVDGGTGTNTQYF; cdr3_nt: TGTGCCAGCAGCGTAGTGGATGGCGGGACAGGGACGAATACGCAGTATTTT
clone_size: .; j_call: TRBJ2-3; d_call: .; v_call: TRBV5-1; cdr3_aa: CASSWGTPGDTQYF; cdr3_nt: TGCGCCAGCAGCTGGGGGACCCCAGGAGATACGCAGTATTTT
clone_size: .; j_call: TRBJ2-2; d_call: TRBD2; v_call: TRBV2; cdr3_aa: CASSPSGGTGELFF; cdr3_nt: TGTGCCAGCAGCCCCTCGGGGGGCACCGGGGAGCTGTTTTTT
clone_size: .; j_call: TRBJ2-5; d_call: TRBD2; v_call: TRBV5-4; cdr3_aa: CASSSTSRGGQETQYF; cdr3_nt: TGTGCCAGCAGCTCGACCTCTCGCGGGGGCCAAGAGACCCAGTACTTC
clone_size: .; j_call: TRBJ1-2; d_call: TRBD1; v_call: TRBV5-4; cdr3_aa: CASSPQGQGGYGYTF; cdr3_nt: TGTGCCAGCAGCCCGCAAGGACAGGGCGGCTATGGCTACACCTTC
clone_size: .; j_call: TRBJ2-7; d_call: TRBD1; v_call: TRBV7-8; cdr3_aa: CASSARDRDSEQYF; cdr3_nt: TGTGCCAGCAGCGCCCGGGACAGGGATTCCGAGCAGTACTTC
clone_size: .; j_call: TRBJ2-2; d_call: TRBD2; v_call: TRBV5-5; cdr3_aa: CASSSAGGLNTGELFF; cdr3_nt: TGTGCCAGCAGCTCCGCGGGGGGCTTGAACACCGGGGAGCTGTTTTTT
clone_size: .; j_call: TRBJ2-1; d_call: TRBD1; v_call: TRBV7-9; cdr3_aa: CASLRDSSYNEQFF; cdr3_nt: TGTGCCAGCCTCCGGGACAGCTCCTACAATGAGCAGTTCTTC
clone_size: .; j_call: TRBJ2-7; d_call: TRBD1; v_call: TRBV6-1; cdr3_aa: CASRNPGQGSYEQYF; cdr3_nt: TGTGCCAGCAGAAACCCGGGACAGGGGAGCTACGAGCAGTACTTC
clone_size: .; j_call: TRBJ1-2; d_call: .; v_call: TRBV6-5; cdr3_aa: CASSYSQGGDYGYTF; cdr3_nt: TGTGCCAGCAGTTACTCGCAGGGTGGCGACTATGGCTACACCTTC
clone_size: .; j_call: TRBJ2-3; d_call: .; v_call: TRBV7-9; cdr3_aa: CASSLVVLTYTDTQYF; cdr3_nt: TGTGCCAGCAGCTTAGTTGTACTAACCTACACAGATACGCAGTATTTT
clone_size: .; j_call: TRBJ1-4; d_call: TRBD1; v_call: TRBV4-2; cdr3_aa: CASSLGQVKEKLFF; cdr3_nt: TGTGCCAGCAGCCTGGGACAGGTCAAGGAAAAACTGTTTTTT